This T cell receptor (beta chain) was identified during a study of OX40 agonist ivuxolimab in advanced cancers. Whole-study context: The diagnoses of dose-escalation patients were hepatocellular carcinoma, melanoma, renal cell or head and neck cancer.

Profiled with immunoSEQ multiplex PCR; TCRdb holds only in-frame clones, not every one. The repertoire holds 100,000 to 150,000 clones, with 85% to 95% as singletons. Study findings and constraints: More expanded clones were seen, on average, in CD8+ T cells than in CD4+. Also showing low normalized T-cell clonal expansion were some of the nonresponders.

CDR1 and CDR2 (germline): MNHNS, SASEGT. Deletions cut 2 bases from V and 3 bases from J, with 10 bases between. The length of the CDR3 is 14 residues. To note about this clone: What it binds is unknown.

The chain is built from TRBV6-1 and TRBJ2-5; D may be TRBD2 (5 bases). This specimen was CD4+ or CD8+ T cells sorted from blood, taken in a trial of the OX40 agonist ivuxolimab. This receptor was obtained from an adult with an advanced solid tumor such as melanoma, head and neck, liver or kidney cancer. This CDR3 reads CASSEIGEEETQYF. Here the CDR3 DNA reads TGTGCCAGCAGTGAAATCGGGGAAGAAGAGACCCAGTACTTC.